The 31 T cell receptor beta chains presented below share a single source sample, sequenced in a study of PD-1 blockade in classical Hodgkin lymphoma (dated by TCRdb to 2020 to 2021). Sample time point, as interpreted from the label and publication: cycle 4 day 1 (C4D1), after 6 weeks of nivolumab. Every trial patient had relapsed following autologous stem cell transplantation, and prior brentuximab vedotin exposure was what differed among cohorts A, B and C. Using a Miltenyi CD4+ T cell isolation kit, CD4+ T cells were purified from thawed PBMCs through magnetic negative selection. Receptors were amplified or captured by the immunoSEQ multiplex PCR assay. The immuneACCESS repertoire file appears here via TCRdb, limited to in-frame rearrangements. These files lack a portion of the clones; in checked studies, under half of the deficit traces to unresolved V genes, and the cause of the others is not known. Counted in this sample were about 18,000 clones; 60% to 85% of them appeared once. Roughly 1.8% of the sample belongs to the ten largest clones.

The sequencing here drew on CD4+ T cells from blood, taken before the fourth cycle of nivolumab. These receptors were obtained from a human donor with classical Hodgkin lymphoma.

The chain uses TRBV6-5 and TRBJ2-2, with D unresolved. Trimming shortened V by 3 bases and J by 3 bases, and 8 bases separated the two germline ends. CDR1 is MNHEY and CDR2 is SVGAGI in the germline V gene. The CDR3 sequence is 14 residues long. The CDR3 protein is CASSYSRDTGELFF. CDR3 DNA: TGTGCCAGCAGTTATAGTAGGGACACCGGGGAGCTGTTTTTT.

The chain links TRBV28 to TRBJ1-5; D remains unclear. Between the trimmed V and J ends, which lost 1 base and 2 bases, there was a span of 6 bases. CDR3 length: 14 residues. CDR1 and CDR2 (germline): MDHEN, SYDVKM. CDR3 in amino acids: CASSLSGGNQPQHF. Here the CDR3 DNA reads TGTGCCAGCAGTTTATCAGGAGGCAATCAGCCCCAGCATTTT.

This chain joins TRBV7-6 and TRBJ2-5; no clear D. This CDR3 comprises 13 residues. Trimming removed 1 base at V and 4 bases at J, with 7 bases between. CDR1 and CDR2 (germline): SGHVS, FNYEAQ. CDR3 DNA sequence: TGTGCCAGCAGCTTAGTTTTCGGAGAGACCCAGTACTTC. It specifies CASSLVFGETQYF. Looking up the rest from reference TRBV7-6 and TRBJ2-5 gives the full variable domain: GAGVSQSPRYKVTKRGQDVALRCDPISGHVSLYWYRQALGQGPEFLTYFNYEAQQDKSGLPNDRFSAERPEGSISTLTIQRTEQRDSAMYRCASSLVFGETQYFGPGTRLLVL.

The chain has TRBV6-4 and TRBJ2-2, with 10 nucleotides matching TRBD1. V trimming: 7 bases; J trimming: 1 base; junction bases outside the gene matches: 3. The CDR3 runs to 15 residues. From germline, CDR1 is MRHNA and CDR2 SNTAGT. CDR3 loop: CASKRTGGNTGELFF. For the CDR3, the DNA is TGTGCCAGCAAAAGGACAGGGGGGAACACCGGGGAGCTGTTTTTT.

The V gene is TRBV5-1, the J gene TRBJ2-5, with a weak D call TRBD1 (5 bases). The length of the CDR3 is 19 residues. Germline V gene lookup returns CDR1 SGHRS and CDR2 YFSETQ. Between the trimmed V and J ends, which lost 0 bases and 0 bases, there was a span of 21 bases. The CDR3 DNA is TGCGCCAGCAGCTTGGATCCTTCCTCAGGGTTCCCCAACCAAGAGACCCAGTACTTC. Encoded protein: CASSLDPSSGFPNQETQYF.

This clone was seen a handful of times. The chain has TRBV18 and TRBJ1-1; TRBD1 might be the D (5 bases). The germline V and J ends were trimmed by 2 bases and 5 bases, with 9 bases remaining between them. Germline-derived CDR1 and CDR2 are KGHSH and LQKENI. CDR3 length: 13 amino acids. The CDR3 region is CASSPGPGTEAFF. In DNA form, the CDR3 reads TGTGCCAGCTCACCAGGGCCAGGGACTGAAGCTTTCTTT.

This clone was found a few times. J is TRBJ2-7 and V is TRBV7-6, with no clear D. The CDR3 loop spans 13 amino acids. Germline-derived CDR1 and CDR2 are SGHVS and FNYEAQ. The V end lost 0 bases, the J end lost 2 bases, and 5 bases lay between the germline ends. CDR3 in DNA: TGTGCCAGCAGCTTAGCCCGAGCCTACGAGCAGTACTTC. Amino acid sequence: CASSLARAYEQYF. Using reference TRBV7-6 and TRBJ2-7 for the parts outside the CDR3, the full variable domain is GAGVSQSPRYKVTKRGQDVALRCDPISGHVSLYWYRQALGQGPEFLTYFNYEAQQDKSGLPNDRFSAERPEGSISTLTIQRTEQRDSAMYRCASSLARAYEQYFGPGTRLTVT.

This chain uses TRBV5-1 with TRBJ1-2; D might be TRBD1 (5 bases). The CDR3 has 14 amino acids. Germline loops: CDR1 SGHRS, CDR2 YFSETQ. V gave up 4 bases and J gave up 8 bases, with 18 bases separating them. Here the CDR3 reads CASSLGLRIGGYTF. CDR3 bases: TGCGCCAGCAGCCTGGGGCTTAGGATTGGGGGCTACACCTTC.

This CDR3 is CASSLVGASGRGEQFF. CDR3 nucleotides: TGTGCCAGCAGCTTAGTAGGGGCTAGCGGGAGGGGGGAGCAGTTCTTC. The chain is built from TRBV11-2 and TRBJ2-1, with 12 bases lining up with TRBD2. Germline V CDR1 and CDR2: SGHAT, FQNNGV. The trim removed 1 base at V and 10 bases at J, leaving 8 bases unmatched. There are 16 residues in the CDR3. Looking up the rest from reference TRBV11-2 and TRBJ2-1 gives the full variable domain: EAGVAQSPRYKIIEKRQSVAFWCNPISGHATLYWYQQILGQGPKLLIQFQNNGVVDDSQLPKDRFSAERLKGVDSTLKIQPAKLEDSAVYLCASSLVGASGRGEQFFGPGTRLTVL.

The V call is TRBV25-1, the J call TRBJ1-1; D perhaps matches TRBD1 (5 bases). V lost 8 bases, J lost 1 base, and 14 bases lay in between. CDR3 length equals 14 residues. Germline CDR1 and CDR2: MGHDK and SYGVNS. In nucleotides, the CDR3 is TGTGCCAGCGGGGCCGGGACTGCGAACACTGAAGCTTTCTTT. Its protein product is CASGAGTANTEAFF.

This clone was seen a few times. The chain joins TRBV6-5 to TRBJ2-1, with D uncertain. This CDR3 has 14 residues. Deletions cut 6 bases from V and 5 bases from J, with 14 bases between. CDR1 and CDR2 (germline): MNHEY, SVGAGI. The CDR3 loop is CASSLVSTNNEQFF. The DNA of the CDR3 is TGTGCCAGCAGCCTGGTATCCACAAACAATGAGCAGTTCTTC.

J is TRBJ2-1 and V is TRBV7-2, with 8 bases aligning to TRBD2. This CDR3 spans 16 amino acids. CDR1 and CDR2 from the germline V gene are SGHTA and FQGNSA. The junction had 9 bases not matched to a gene; V was cut back by 2 bases and J by 6 bases. The CDR3 loop reads CASSLRAAGVFNEQFF. In DNA form, the CDR3 reads TGTGCCAGCAGCTTAAGGGCAGCGGGAGTTTTCAATGAGCAGTTCTTC.

The V gene is TRBV2, the J gene TRBJ1-5, with a tentative D call TRBD1 (6 bases). V lost 8 bases to trimming and J lost 6 bases, with 14 bases between them. The CDR3 consists of 13 residues. Germline CDR1 is SNHLY and CDR2 is FYNNEI. The CDR3 reads CASSRGGTQPQHF. CDR3 nucleotides: TGTGCCAGCTCAAGGGGGGGCACTCAGCCCCAGCATTTT.

CDR3 amino acids: CASSYRGPGYSYEQYF. The CDR3 nucleotides read TGTGCCAGCAGTTACCGCGGACCCGGCTACTCCTACGAGCAGTACTTC. The genes are TRBV6-5 and TRBJ2-7; D not resolved. CDR1 and CDR2 (germline): MNHEY, SVGAGI. CDR3 length: 16 residues. Trimming took off 2 bases at V and 0 bases at J, with 14 bases between the two ends.

The rearrangement links TRBV2 to TRBJ2-5; D is unclear. CDR1 is SNHLY and CDR2 is FYNNEI in the germline V gene. V lost 7 bases and J 0 bases, leaving 12 bases between the germline ends. CDR3 length: 14 amino acids. The CDR3 region is CASIGLGNQETQYF. CDR3 in DNA: TGTGCCAGCATCGGTTTAGGGAACCAAGAGACCCAGTACTTC.

This rearrangement joins TRBV5-1 to TRBJ2-5; 12 bases are a match to TRBD1. V shed 4 bases and J 6 bases; nucleotides not matched to a gene: 10. Germline V lookup: CDR1 SGHRS, CDR2 YFSETQ. The length of the CDR3 is 16 residues. The CDR3 nucleotides read TGCGCCAGCAGCGCGGGACAGGGGGCCGGCAAACAGACCCAGTACTTC. Residues: CASSAGQGAGKQTQYF.

The chain combines TRBV7-6 with TRBJ1-4; possibly TRBD1 for D (6 bases). From germline, CDR1 is SGHVS and CDR2 FNYEAQ. Trimming cost V 5 bases and J 4 bases, with 14 bases left between them. The CDR3 is made up of 15 amino acids. The CDR3 protein is CASSQLDRLNEKLFF. The CDR3 bases are TGTGCCAGCAGCCAACTGGACAGACTTAATGAAAAACTGTTTTTT.

This rearrangement joins TRBV6-1 to TRBJ1-5; D uncertain. The CDR3 contains 14 residues. Germline CDR1 reads MNHNS; CDR2 reads SASEGT. V lost 5 bases to trimming and J lost 3 bases, with 11 bases between them. This chain's CDR3 is CASSLEGSNQPQHF. For the CDR3, the DNA is TGTGCCAGCAGTCTCGAGGGCTCCAATCAGCCCCAGCATTTT.

The rearrangement uses TRBV6-5 and TRBJ2-5, with 7 bases fitting TRBD1. CDR1 MNHEY and CDR2 SVGAGI come from the germline V gene. This CDR3 comprises 14 residues. V dropped 4 bases and J dropped 2; count of bases not matched to a gene: 4. DNA for the CDR3: TGTGCCAGCAGTTTTCGGACAGGACAAGAGACCCAGTACTTC. Protein sequence: CASSFRTGQETQYF.

The V and J genes are TRBV4-1 and TRBJ2-1; TRBD2 agrees at 7 bases. Germline V gives CDR1 MGHRA, CDR2 YSYEKL. The CDR3 has 16 amino acids. The V segment lost 2 bases and the J segment 0 bases; nucleotides outside the gene matches: 4. This CDR3 is CASSQPPSGSYNEQFF. CDR3 DNA sequence: TGCGCCAGCAGCCAACCTCCTAGCGGCTCCTACAATGAGCAGTTCTTC.

J is TRBJ2-7 and V is TRBV28, with TRBD2 as a possible D gene (6 bases). Germline CDR1 reads MDHEN; CDR2 reads SYDVKM. V lost 6 bases and J lost 0, with 15 bases in between. The CDR3 covers 15 residues. In DNA, the CDR3 is TGTGCCAGCAGCCGGGACTCCTCGAGCTCCTACGAGCAGTACTTC. It is translated as CASSRDSSSSYEQYF.

The gene calls are TRBV5-6 and TRBJ2-3; D uncertain. There are 14 residues in the CDR3. V shed 0 bases and J shed 2 bases, with 7 bases lying between them. CDR1 and CDR2 (germline): SGHDT, YYEEEE. CDR3 bases: TGTGCCAGCAGCTTGGTACAGATCACAGATACGCAGTATTTT. It translates to CASSLVQITDTQYF.

The table lists this clone with a few counts. The CDR3 reads CASSLGVYQPQHF. The CDR3, as DNA: TGTGCCAGCAGCTTAGGCGTATATCAGCCCCAGCATTTT. This sequence joins TRBV11-2 and TRBJ1-5; no clear D gene. Between the trimmed V and J ends, which lost 1 base and 5 bases, there was a span of 6 bases. CDR1 is SGHAT, CDR2 FQNNGV, per germline. CDR3 length equals 13 residues.

The rearrangement links TRBV14 to TRBJ2-7; TRBD2 aligns across 9 bases. With V trimmed by 0 bases and J by 12 bases, 6 bases remained unmatched. Germline V gives CDR1 SGHDN, CDR2 FVKESK. This CDR3 has 13 residues. CDR3 nucleotides: TGTGCCAGCAGCCAAGAGAATAGCGGGAGCTGGTACTTC. This codes for CASSQENSGSWYF. Combining the CDR3 with reference TRBV14 and TRBJ2-7 gives the whole variable domain EAGVTQFPSHSVIEKGQTVTLRCDPISGHDNLYWYRRVMGKEIKFLLHFVKESKQDESGMPNNRFLAERTGGTYSTLKVQPAELEDSGVYFCASSQENSGSWYFGPGTRLTVT.

The chain is built from TRBV4-2 and TRBJ2-1; 9 nucleotides line up with TRBD2. The CDR3 loop spans 17 amino acids. Germline CDR1 is LGHNA and CDR2 is YNFKEQ. Trimming removed 2 bases from V and 7 bases from J; junction bases left unmatched: 12. The CDR3 is CASSQSYRASGNNEQFF. CDR3 in DNA: TGTGCCAGCAGCCAAAGTTACCGGGCTAGCGGGAATAATGAGCAGTTCTTC.

This rearrangement joins TRBV19 to TRBJ2-7, with TRBD1 matching 8 bases. This CDR3 is 14 amino acids long. Germline V gives CDR1 LNHDA, CDR2 SQIVND (reference sequence). V was clipped by 3 bases and J by 1 base; unmatched bases: 2. The CDR3 here is CASSIRQGSYEQYF. In DNA form, the CDR3 reads TGTGCCAGTAGTATCAGACAGGGGTCCTACGAGCAGTACTTC.

This rearrangement joins TRBV5-1 to TRBJ2-1, with 13 bases aligning to TRBD2. Germline CDR1 and CDR2: SGHRS and YFSETQ. Trimming removed 4 bases from V and 5 bases from J; junction bases left unmatched: 6. The CDR3 is 16 residues long. This CDR3 is CASSLAGTSGNNEQFF. The CDR3 DNA reads TGCGCCAGCAGCCTGGCCGGGACTAGCGGGAACAATGAGCAGTTCTTC. Complete variable domain (other parts from reference TRBV5-1 and TRBJ2-1): KAGVTQTPRYLIKTRGQQVTLSCSPISGHRSVSWYQQTPGQGLQFLFEYFSETQRNKGNFPGRFSGRQFSNSRSEMNVSTLELGDSALYLCASSLAGTSGNNEQFFGPGTRLTVL.

The chain joins TRBV5-1 to TRBJ2-7; D not resolved. CDR1 and CDR2 from the germline V gene are SGHRS and YFSETQ. This CDR3 contains 13 residues. V was shortened by 0 bases and J by 4 bases, with 8 bases between the two germline ends. This CDR3 is CASSLGRNYEQYF. CDR3 bases: TGCGCCAGCAGCTTGGGACGCAATTACGAGCAGTACTTC.

The chain has TRBV6-6 and TRBJ2-1, with D uncertain. Germline CDR1 reads MNHNY; CDR2 reads SVGAGI (reference sequence). CDR3 length equals 15 residues. Deletions cut 6 bases from V and 3 bases from J, with 15 bases between. CDR3 nucleotide sequence: TGTGCCAGCAGGAACGGACGGATTTACTACAATGAGCAGTTCTTC. This encodes CASRNGRIYYNEQFF.

This clone was detected only a few times. The chain uses TRBV18 and TRBJ1-2; 9 bases are a match to TRBD1. Trimming removed 2 bases from V and 7 bases from J; junction bases left unmatched: 8. Germline V gene sequence: CDR1 KGHSH, CDR2 LQKENI. The CDR3 consists of 15 residues. CDR3 nucleotides: TGTGCCAGCTCACCAAATCGACAGGGGGAGGCTGGCTACACCTTC. Translated, it gives CASSPNRQGEAGYTF.

This clone was recorded once. V and J are TRBV14 and TRBJ2-7; 8 nucleotides line up with TRBD1. Germline CDR1 SGHDN, CDR2 FVKESK. The CDR3 runs 14 residues. V was clipped by 4 bases and J by 5 bases; unmatched bases: 7. Written as DNA, the CDR3 is TGTGCCAGCAGCCTAGGACAGGGATTCCACGAGCAGTACTTC. This sequence encodes CASSLGQGFHEQYF.